Detailed here is one T cell receptor beta chain. This sample is part of a study of control samples from healthy donors and cancer patients. The assay was immunoSEQ multiplex PCR, and TCRdb's table has in-frame clones only and misses some. The sample yields 100,000 to 150,000 clones, roughly 90% seen once. The germline V gene encodes CDR1 MNHEY and CDR2 SVGAGI. The V end was cut by 6 bases, the J end by 8 bases, with 19 bases between. This CDR3 comprises 15 residues. This TCR derives from a man aged 50 to 59 in good health. Sequencing was performed on blood. The rearrangement joins TRBV6-5 to TRBJ1-4, with no clear D. The CDR3 region has the DNA TGTGCCAGCAGCGATGGGCAGGTCGGGAAAGAAAAACTGTTTTTT. This gives the protein CASSDGQVGKEKLFF.